This TCR beta chain was found in a study of human T cells and chemical hapten exposure. For the study at large: Small pooled library volume differences chiefly drove per-sample TCR yield variation.

TCRdb recomputed calls from the RACE reads with MiXCR, one row per CDR3 protein. The sample shows about 50,000 distinct CDR3 sequences, 9.5% to 10% of them seen only once. Stated time point: pre-sensitization, week 0. Treatment here: therapeutic diphenylcyclopropenone sensitization with weekly scalp DPC. Unfractionated whole blood yielded the extracted total RNA. Blood sampling occurred before each patch-test application. Points from the study as a whole: TCRs exceeding 1 in 1000 frequency stayed unchanged with DPC sensitization.

The table lists this clonotype with many counts. Its antigen remains unknown. V was cut by 1 base and J by 8 bases, with 8 bases left in between. Germline values: CDR1 MGHRA, CDR2 YSYEKL. The CDR3 is 13 residues long. The V gene is TRBV4-1, the J gene TRBJ1-4, with D perhaps TRBD1 (5 bases). The source is a woman in her 30s with alopecia areata. Some clones in this sample may be carry-over from other donors' samples. The sample in question was whole blood, obtained in connection with sensitization to the hapten diphenylcyclopropenone (DPC). The CDR3 nucleotides are TGCGCCAGCAGCCAAGTTTGGGGGGAAAAACTGTTTTTT. It specifies CASSQVWGEKLFF.